The clone carrying this T cell receptor beta chain has ten or more counts. This sample was included in a study of regulatory T cells in long-lasting Graves disease. Researchers made TCR beta libraries by using iRepertoire HTBI primers and running Arm-PCR on CDR3 regions. Each CDR3 protein is one row after TCRdb ran MiXCR on the multiplex PCR reads. In the table there are about 350,000 distinct CDR3 sequences, about 16% of which are singletons. Germline V gene data show CDR1 as MNHEY and CDR2 as SMNVEV (reference sequence). The length of the CDR3 is 13 residues. The V gene lost 6 bases and the J gene lost 5 bases, with 13 bases spanning the gap. Documented time point: newly diagnosed GD, antithyroid drugs for less than 3 months. There was RNA extracted from PBMCs, and the TCR library was made from it. These data also formed part of another study, on T cells in Graves' hyperthyroidism and ophthalmopathy.

The specimen comprised peripheral blood mononuclear cells (PBMCs), sampled at new diagnosis, from a patient treated with antithyroid drugs. The chain combines TRBV27 with TRBJ2-5, with a tentative D call TRBD1 (5 bases). The source of this sequence is a woman aged 18-35 years with Graves disease. CDR3: CASRGGARETQYF. The DNA of the CDR3 is TGTGCCAGCAGGGGTGGGGCCCGTGAGACCCAGTACTTC.